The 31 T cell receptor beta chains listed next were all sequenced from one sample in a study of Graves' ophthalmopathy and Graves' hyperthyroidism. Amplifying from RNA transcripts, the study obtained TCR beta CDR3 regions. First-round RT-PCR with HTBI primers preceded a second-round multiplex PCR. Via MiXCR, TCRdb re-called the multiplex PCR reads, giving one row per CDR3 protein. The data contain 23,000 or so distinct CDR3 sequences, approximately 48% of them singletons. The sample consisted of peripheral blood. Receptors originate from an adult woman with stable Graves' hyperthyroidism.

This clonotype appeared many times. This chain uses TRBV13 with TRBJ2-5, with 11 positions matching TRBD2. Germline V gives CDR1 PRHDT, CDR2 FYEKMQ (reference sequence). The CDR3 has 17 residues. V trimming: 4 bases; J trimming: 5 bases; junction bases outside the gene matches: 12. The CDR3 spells CASSSAIAGGPGETQYF. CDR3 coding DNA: TGTGCCAGCAGCTCTGCCATAGCGGGAGGGCCGGGGGAGACCCAGTACTTC.

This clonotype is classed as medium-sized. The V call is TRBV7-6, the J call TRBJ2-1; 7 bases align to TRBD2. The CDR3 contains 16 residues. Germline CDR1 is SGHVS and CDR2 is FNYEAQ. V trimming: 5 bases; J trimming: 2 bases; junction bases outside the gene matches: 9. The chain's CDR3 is CASSDRGSLAYNEQFF. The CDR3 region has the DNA TGTGCCAGCAGCGATCGCGGGAGTCTCGCCTACAATGAGCAGTTCTTC.

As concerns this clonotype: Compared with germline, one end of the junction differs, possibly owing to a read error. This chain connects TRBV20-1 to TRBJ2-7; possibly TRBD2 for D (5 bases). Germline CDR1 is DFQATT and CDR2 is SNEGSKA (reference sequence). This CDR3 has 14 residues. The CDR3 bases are TGCAGTGCTAGAGAGAGTTTTAACACCGGGGAGCTGTACTTC. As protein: CSARESFNTGELYF.

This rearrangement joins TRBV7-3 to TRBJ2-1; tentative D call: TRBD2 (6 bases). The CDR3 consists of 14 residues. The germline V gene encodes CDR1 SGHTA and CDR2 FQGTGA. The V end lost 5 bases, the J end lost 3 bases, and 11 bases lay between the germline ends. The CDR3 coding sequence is TGTGCCAGCAGCGCGGAGGGCGGCTACAATGAGCAGTTCTTC. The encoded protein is CASSAEGGYNEQFF.

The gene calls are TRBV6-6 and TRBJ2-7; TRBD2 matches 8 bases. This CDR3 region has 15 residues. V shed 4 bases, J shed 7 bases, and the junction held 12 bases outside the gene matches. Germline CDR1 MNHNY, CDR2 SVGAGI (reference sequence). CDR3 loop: CASSFPPSGYGEQYF. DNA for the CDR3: TGTGCCAGCAGTTTCCCCCCTAGCGGGTACGGGGAGCAGTACTTC.

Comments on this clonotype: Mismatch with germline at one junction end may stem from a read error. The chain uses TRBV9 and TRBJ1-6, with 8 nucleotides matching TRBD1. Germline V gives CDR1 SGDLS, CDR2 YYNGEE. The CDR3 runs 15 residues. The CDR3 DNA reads TGTGCCGGCAGCGTTGATGGGACAGGAAATTCACCCCTCCGCTTT. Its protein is CAGSVDGTGNSPLRF.

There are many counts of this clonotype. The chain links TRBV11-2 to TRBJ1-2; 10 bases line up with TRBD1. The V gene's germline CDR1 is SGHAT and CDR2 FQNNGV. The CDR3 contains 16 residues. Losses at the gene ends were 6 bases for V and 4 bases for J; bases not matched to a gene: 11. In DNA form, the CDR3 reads TGTGCCAGCAGACCTCCGGGACAGGGGAGCGGCTATGGCTACACCTTC. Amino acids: CASRPPGQGSGYGYTF. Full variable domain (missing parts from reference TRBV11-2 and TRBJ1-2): EAGVAQSPRYKIIEKRQSVAFWCNPISGHATLYWYQQILGQGPKLLIQFQNNGVVDDSQLPKDRFSAERLKGVDSTLKIQPAKLEDSAVYLCASRPPGQGSGYGYTFGSGTRLTVV.

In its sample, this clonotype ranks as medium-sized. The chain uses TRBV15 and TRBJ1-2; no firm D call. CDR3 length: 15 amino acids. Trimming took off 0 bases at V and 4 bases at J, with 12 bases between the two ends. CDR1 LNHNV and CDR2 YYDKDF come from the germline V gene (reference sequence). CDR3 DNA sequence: TGTGCCACCAGCAGAGATACGGGAGCGACCTATGGCTACACCTTC. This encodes CATSRDTGATYGYTF.

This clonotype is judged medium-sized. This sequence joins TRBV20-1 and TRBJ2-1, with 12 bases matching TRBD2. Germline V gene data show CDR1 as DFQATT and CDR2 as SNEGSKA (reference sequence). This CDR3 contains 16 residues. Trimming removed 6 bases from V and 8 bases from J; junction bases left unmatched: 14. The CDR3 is CSARNGLAGFLDEQFF. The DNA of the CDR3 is TGCAGTGCCCGGAACGGACTAGCGGGATTCCTGGATGAGCAGTTCTTC.

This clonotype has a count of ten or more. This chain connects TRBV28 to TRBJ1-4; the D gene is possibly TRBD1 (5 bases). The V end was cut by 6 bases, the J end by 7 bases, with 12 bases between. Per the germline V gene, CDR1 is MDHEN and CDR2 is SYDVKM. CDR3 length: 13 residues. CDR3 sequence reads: CASRGGVAEKLFF. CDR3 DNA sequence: TGTGCCAGCAGGGGGGGGGTGGCTGAAAAACTGTTTTTT.

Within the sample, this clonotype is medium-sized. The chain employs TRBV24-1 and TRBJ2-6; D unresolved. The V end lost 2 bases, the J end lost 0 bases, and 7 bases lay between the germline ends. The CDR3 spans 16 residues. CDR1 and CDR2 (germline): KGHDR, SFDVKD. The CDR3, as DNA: TGTGCCACCAGTGATTCGTCAACCTCTGGGGCCAACGTCCTGACTTTC. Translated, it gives CATSDSSTSGANVLTF.

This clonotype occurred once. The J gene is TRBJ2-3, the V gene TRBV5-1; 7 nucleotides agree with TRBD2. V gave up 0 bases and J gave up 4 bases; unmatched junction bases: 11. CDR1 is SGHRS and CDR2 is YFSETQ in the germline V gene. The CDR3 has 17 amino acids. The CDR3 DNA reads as TGCGCCAGCAGCTTGGAACAAGCGGGGAGGCTTTCAGATACGCAGTATTTT. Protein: CASSLEQAGRLSDTQYF.

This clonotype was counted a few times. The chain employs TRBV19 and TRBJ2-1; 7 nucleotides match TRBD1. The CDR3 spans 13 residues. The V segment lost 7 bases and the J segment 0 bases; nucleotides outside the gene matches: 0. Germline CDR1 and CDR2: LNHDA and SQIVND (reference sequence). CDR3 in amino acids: CASNRGSYNEQFF. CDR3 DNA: TGTGCCAGTAACAGGGGCTCCTACAATGAGCAGTTCTTC.

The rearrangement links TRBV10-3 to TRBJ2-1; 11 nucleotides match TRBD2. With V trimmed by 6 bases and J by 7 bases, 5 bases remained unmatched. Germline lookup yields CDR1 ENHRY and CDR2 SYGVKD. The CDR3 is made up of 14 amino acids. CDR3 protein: CAISPTSGTNEQFF. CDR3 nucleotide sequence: TGTGCCATCAGCCCGACTAGCGGGACGAATGAGCAGTTCTTC.

CDR3 DNA sequence: TGCAGTGCTAGCCGACAGGGTATCTACGAGCAGTACTTC. It encodes CSASRQGIYEQYF. The chain uses TRBV20-1 and TRBJ2-7, with 7 bases identical to TRBD1. Losses at the gene ends were 3 bases for V and 3 bases for J; bases not matched to a gene: 5. Looked up from germline, CDR1 is DFQATT and CDR2 is SNEGSKA (reference sequence). The CDR3 has 13 residues.

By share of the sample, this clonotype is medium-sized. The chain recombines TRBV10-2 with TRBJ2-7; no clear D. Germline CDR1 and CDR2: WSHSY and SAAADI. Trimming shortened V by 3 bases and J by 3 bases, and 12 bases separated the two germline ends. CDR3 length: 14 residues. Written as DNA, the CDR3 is TGCGCCAGCAGTGATCGTCGAAGGGACTACGAGCAGTACTTC. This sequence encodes CASSDRRRDYEQYF.

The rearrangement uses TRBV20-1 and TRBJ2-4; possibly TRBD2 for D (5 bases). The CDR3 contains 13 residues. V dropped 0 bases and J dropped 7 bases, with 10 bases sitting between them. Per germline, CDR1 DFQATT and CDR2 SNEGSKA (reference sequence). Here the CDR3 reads CSARDIAMNIQYF. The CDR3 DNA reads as TGCAGTGCTAGAGATATAGCGATGAACATTCAGTACTTC.

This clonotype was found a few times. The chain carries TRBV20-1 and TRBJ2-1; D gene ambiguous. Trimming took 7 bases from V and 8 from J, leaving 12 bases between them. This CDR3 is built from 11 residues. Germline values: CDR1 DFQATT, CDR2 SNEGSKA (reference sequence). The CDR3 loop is CSVTPRDEQFF. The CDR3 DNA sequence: TGCAGTGTCACACCTAGGGATGAGCAGTTCTTC.

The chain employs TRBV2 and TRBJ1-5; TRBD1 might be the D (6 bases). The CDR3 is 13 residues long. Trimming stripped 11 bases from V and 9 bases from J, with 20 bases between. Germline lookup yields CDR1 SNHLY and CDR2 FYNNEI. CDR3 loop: CASSRGGLGPQHF. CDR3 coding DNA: TGTGCCTCAAGCAGGGGAGGGCTGGGGCCCCAGCATTTT.

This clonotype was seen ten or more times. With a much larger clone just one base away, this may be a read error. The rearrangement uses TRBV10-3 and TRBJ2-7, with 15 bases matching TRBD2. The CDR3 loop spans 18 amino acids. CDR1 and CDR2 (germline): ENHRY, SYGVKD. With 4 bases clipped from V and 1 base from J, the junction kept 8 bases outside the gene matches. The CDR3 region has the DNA TGTGCCATCAGTGGGTCCACGGGACTAGCGGGAGGATCCTACGAGCAGTACTTC. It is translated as CAISGSTGLAGGSYEQYF.

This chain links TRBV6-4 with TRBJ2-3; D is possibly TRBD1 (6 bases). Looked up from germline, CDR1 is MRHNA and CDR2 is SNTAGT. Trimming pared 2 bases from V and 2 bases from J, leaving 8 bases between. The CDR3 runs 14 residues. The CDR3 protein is CASSDGTNTDTQYF. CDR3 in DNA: TGTGCCAGCAGTGACGGGACAAACACAGATACGCAGTATTTT.

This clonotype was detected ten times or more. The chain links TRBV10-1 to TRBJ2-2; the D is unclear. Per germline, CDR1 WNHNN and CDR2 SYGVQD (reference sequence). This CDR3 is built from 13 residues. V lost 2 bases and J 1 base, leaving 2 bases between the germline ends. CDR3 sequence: CASSELNTGELFF. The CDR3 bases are TGCGCCAGCAGTGAGCTGAACACCGGGGAGCTGTTTTTT.

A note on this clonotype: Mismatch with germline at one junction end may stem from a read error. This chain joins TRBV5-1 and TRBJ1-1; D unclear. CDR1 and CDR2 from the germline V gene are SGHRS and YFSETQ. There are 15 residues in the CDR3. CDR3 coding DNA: TGCGCCAGCAGCTTGGCGCTTCCGGGAAACACTGAAGCCTTCTTT. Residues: CASSLALPGNTEAFF.

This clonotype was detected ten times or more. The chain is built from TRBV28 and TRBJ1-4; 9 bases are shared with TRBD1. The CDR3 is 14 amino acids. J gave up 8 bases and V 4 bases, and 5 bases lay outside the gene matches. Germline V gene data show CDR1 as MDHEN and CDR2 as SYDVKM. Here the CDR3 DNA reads TGTGCCAGCAGTTCTCGGACAGGGGCCGAAAAACTGTTTTTT. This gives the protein CASSSRTGAEKLFF.

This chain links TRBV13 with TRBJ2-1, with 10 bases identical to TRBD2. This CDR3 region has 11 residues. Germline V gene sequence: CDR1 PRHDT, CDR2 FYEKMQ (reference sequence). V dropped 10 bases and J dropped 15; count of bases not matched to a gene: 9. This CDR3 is CAKRASGSRFF. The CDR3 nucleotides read TGTGCCAAAAGGGCTAGCGGGAGTAGGTTCTTC. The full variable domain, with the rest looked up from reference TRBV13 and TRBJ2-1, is AAGVIQSPRHLIKEKRETATLKCYPIPRHDTVYWYQQGPGQDPQFLISFYEKMQSDKGSIPDRFSAQQFSDYHSELNMSSLELGDSALYFCAKRASGSRFFGPGTRLTVL.

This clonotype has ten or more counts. CDR3 sequence (DNA): TGTGCCAGCAGCTCCCGATTCGGACAGGGGGGCGATGAGCAGTTCTTC. Its translation is CASSSRFGQGGDEQFF. The chain employs TRBV11-2 and TRBJ2-1, with 10 bases fitting TRBD1. After removal of 4 bases from V and 8 bases from J, the junction contained 11 bases not matched to a gene. Looked up from germline, CDR1 is SGHAT and CDR2 is FQNNGV. The CDR3 runs to 16 residues.

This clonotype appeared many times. The CDR3 coding sequence is TGTGCCAGCAGTGTGCTGGCGACGACAGATACGCAGTATTTT. Translating it yields CASSVLATTDTQYF. The chain uses TRBV6-1 and TRBJ2-3; unclear D gene. CDR3 size: 14 residues. V lost 4 bases and J lost 3, with 11 bases in between. Germline lookup yields CDR1 MNHNS and CDR2 SASEGT.

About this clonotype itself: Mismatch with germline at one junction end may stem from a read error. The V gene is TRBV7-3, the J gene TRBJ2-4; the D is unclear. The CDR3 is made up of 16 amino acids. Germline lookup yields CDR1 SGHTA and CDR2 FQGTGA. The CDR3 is CASGLTKGMTENIQYF. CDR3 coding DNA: TGTGCCAGCGGCTTAACGAAGGGAATGACCGAAAACATTCAGTACTTC.

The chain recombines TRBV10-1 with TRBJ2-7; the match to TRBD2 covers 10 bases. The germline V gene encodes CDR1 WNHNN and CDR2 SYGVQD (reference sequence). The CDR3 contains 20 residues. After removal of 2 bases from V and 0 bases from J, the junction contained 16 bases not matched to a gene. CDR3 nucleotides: TGCGCCAGCAGTGAGAGAACTAATCCGAGCGGGAGGGCCTTCTCCTACGAGCAGTACTTC. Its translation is CASSERTNPSGRAFSYEQYF.

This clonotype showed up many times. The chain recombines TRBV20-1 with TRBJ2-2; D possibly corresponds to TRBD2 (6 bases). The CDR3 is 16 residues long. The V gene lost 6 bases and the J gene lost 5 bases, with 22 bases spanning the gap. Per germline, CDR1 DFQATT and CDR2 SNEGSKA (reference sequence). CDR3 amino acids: CSALKRAGRGTGELFF. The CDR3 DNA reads TGCAGTGCGCTCAAAAGGGCAGGGCGGGGTACCGGGGAGCTGTTTTTT.

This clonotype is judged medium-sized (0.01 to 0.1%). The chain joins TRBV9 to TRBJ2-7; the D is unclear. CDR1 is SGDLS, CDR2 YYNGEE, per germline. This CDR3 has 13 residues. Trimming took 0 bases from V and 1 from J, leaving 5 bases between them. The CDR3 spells CASSVGESYEQYF. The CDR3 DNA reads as TGTGCCAGCAGCGTAGGTGAGTCCTACGAGCAGTACTTC. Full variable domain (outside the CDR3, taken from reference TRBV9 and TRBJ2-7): DSGVTQTPKHLITATGQRVTLRCSPRSGDLSVYWYQQSLDQGLQFLIQYYNGEERAKGNILERFSAQQFPDLHSELNLSSLELGDSALYFCASSVGESYEQYFGPGTRLTVT.